The clone carrying this TCR beta chain occurred once. CDR1 and CDR2 from the germline V gene are MNHEY and SMNVEV (reference sequence). V was clipped by 4 bases and J by 4 bases; unmatched bases: 3. The length of the CDR3 is 15 residues. The entry originates in a study of T cells after somatic rescue of genetic block. Profiled with immunoSEQ multiplex PCR; TCRdb holds only in-frame clones, not every one. The data hold around 50,000 clones, with around 96% observed a single time. Sequencing was carried out using peripheral blood mononuclear cells (PBMCs). This clonotype was obtained from a child under three years old. This rearrangement joins TRBV27 to TRBJ1-6, with 8 bases fitting TRBD1. CDR3 in DNA: TGTGCCAGCAGTTGGGACAGGTTTTATAATTCACCCCTCCACTTT. Its protein product is CASSWDRFYNSPLHF.